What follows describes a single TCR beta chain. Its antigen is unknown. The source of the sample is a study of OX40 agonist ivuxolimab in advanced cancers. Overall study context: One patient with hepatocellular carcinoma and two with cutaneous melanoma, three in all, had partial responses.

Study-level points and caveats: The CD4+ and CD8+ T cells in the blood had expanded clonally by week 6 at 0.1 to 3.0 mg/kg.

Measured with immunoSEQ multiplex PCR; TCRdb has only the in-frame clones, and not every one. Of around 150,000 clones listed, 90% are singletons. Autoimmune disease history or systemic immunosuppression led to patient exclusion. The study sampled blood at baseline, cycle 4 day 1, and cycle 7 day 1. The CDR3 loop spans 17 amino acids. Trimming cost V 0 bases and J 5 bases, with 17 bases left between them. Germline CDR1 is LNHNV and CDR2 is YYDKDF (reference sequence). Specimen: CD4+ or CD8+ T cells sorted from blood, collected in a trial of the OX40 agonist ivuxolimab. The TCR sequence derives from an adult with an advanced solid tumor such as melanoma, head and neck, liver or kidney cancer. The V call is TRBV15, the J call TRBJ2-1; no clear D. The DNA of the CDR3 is TGTGCCACCAGCAGAGAAGGCTCAGGAAGTAGGCACAATGAGCAGTTCTTC. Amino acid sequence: CATSREGSGSRHNEQFF.